The entry below gives a single T cell receptor (beta chain) sequence along with its context. Germline V gene lookup returns CDR1 KGHSH and CDR2 LQKENI. The CDR3 length is 14 residues. Trimming removed 3 bases from V and 5 bases from J; junction bases left unmatched: 6. These data come from a study of cytomegalovirus exposure and HLA in healthy donors. PCR used 60 Vbeta primers and 13 Jbeta primers. Sequencing used immunoSEQ multiplex PCR; TCRdb keeps in-frame clones, though not all of them. The repertoire holds 150,000 to 200,000 clones, with around 86% as singletons. This TCR was recovered from a man aged 45-65 years in good health and CMV-seronegative. The chain employs TRBV18 and TRBJ2-7; 8 nucleotides line up with TRBD1. Specimen: PBMCs. The CDR3, as DNA: TGTGCCAGCTCACCTGGACAGGGTCTCAACGAGCAGTACTTC. Amino acid sequence: CASSPGQGLNEQYF.